This entry lists 13 T cell receptor beta chains sequenced from one sample in a study of blood T cell repertoires in COVID-19 (dated by TCRdb to 2018 to 2021). Libraries were built with the immunoSEQ multiplex PCR assay. TCRdb limited this immuneACCESS table to in-frame rearrangements with V and J called. A share of clones is missing; checked studies link under half to unresolved V genes, and the rest is unexplained. Across this sample there are about 220,000 clones, with around four fifths seen only once. 2% to 3% of the sample is in the top ten clones. The sequenced material came from peripheral blood. The source is a woman between 40 and 50 years old with active or convalescent COVID-19.

This chain uses TRBV12-5 with TRBJ2-5; perhaps TRBD1 as D (5 bases). The CDR3 runs to 14 residues. Trimming took off 8 bases at V and 0 bases at J, with 13 bases between the two ends. In germline, CDR1 is LGHNT, CDR2 FRNRAP. In nucleotides, the CDR3 is TGTGCTAGTCTAAAGGGGAACTACCAAGAGACCCAGTACTTC. This codes for CASLKGNYQETQYF. The variable domain in full, with the rest retrieved from reference TRBV12-5 and TRBJ2-5, is DARVTQTPRHKVTEMGQEVTMRCQPILGHNTVFWYRQTMMQGLELLAYFRNRAPLDDSGMPKDRFSAEMPDATLATLKIQPSEPRDSAVYFCASLKGNYQETQYFGPGTRLLVL.

The chain joins TRBV27 to TRBJ2-1; TRBD1 agrees at 7 bases. This CDR3 is 13 amino acids long. Germline CDR1 and CDR2: MNHEY and SMNVEV (reference sequence). The J segment lost 6 bases and the V segment lost 6 bases, leaving 5 bases of the junction unmatched. The CDR3 spells CASSVAGGNEQFF. CDR3 nucleotide sequence: TGTGCCAGCAGCGTCGCAGGGGGCAATGAGCAGTTCTTC.

V and J are TRBV24-1 and TRBJ2-3; TRBD2 agrees at 9 bases. The CDR3 is 15 residues long. Germline CDR1 is KGHDR and CDR2 is SFDVKD. Trimming took 4 bases from V and 5 from J; bases not matched to a gene: 6. In DNA, the CDR3 is TGTGCCACCAGTGAGCGCGGGAGGGGAGAAGATACGCAGTATTTT. It is translated as CATSERGRGEDTQYF.

The chain has TRBV7-2 and TRBJ1-2; D not certain. Germline values: CDR1 SGHTA, CDR2 FQGNSA. There are 15 residues in the CDR3. Trimming cost V 1 base and J 4 bases, with 13 bases left between them. The CDR3 bases are TGTGCCAGCAGCTTAGAATCACAGATCCTCTATGGCTACACCTTC. This encodes CASSLESQILYGYTF.

The V call is TRBV19, the J call TRBJ2-1; the match to TRBD2 covers 10 bases. The CDR3 sequence is 15 residues long. Germline assignment: CDR1 LNHDA and CDR2 SQIVND (reference sequence). The V gene end was trimmed by 4 bases and the J gene end by 6 bases; junction bases not matched to a gene: 6. The CDR3 DNA follows: TGTGCCAGTAGTAAAGCGGGGGGGCAGTTCAATGAGCAGTTCTTC. This sequence encodes CASSKAGGQFNEQFF.

The chain couples TRBV14 to TRBJ1-2; 8 bases are a match to TRBD1. V lost 4 bases to trimming and J lost 7 bases; unmatched junction nucleotides: 2. CDR1 is SGHDN and CDR2 is FVKESK in the germline V gene. This CDR3 region has 12 residues. The CDR3 sequence is CASSPGQVGYTF. Here the CDR3 DNA reads TGTGCCAGCAGCCCGGGACAGGTTGGCTACACCTTC. Variable domain in full (rest from reference TRBV14 and TRBJ1-2): EAGVTQFPSHSVIEKGQTVTLRCDPISGHDNLYWYRRVMGKEIKFLLHFVKESKQDESGMPNNRFLAERTGGTYSTLKVQPAELEDSGVYFCASSPGQVGYTFGSGTRLTVV.

The chain joins TRBV6-5 to TRBJ2-7; weak D call: TRBD2 (7 bases). Germline assignment: CDR1 MNHEY and CDR2 SVGAGI. V dropped 8 bases and J dropped 2 bases, with 10 bases sitting between them. This CDR3 contains 12 residues. The CDR3 region has the DNA TGTGCCAGCGGGGGGGGGCCCTACGAGCAGTACTTC. Protein sequence: CASGGGPYEQYF.

CDR3 amino acids: CASSQGSGENYGYTF. Here the CDR3 DNA reads TGTGCCAGCAGCCAAGGGTCCGGAGAAAACTATGGCTACACCTTC. The chain links TRBV4-2 to TRBJ1-2, with D hard to call. Trimming took 1 base from V and 2 from J, leaving 11 bases between them. This CDR3 has 15 residues. The germline gives CDR1 LGHNA, CDR2 YNFKEQ.

This clone came up a few times. The chain combines TRBV7-2 with TRBJ2-7; TRBD2 might be the D (6 bases). Germline V gene lookup returns CDR1 SGHTA and CDR2 FQGNSA. The CDR3 is 15 amino acids. Trimming shortened V by 6 bases and J by 2 bases, and 17 bases separated the two germline ends. The CDR3 region has the DNA TGTGCCAGCAGTTCCGGACTAATGGGGACCTACGAGCAGTACTTC. Translating gives CASSSGLMGTYEQYF.

The J gene is TRBJ1-6, the V gene TRBV27; 8 bases are shared with TRBD1. Germline V gene data show CDR1 as MNHEY and CDR2 as SMNVEV (reference sequence). The ends lost 6 bases at V and 6 bases at J; junction bases unmatched: 13. The CDR3 sequence is 17 residues long. The CDR3 DNA is TGTGCCAGCAGGCATTTTGGGACAGGCGGCGGTAATTCACCCCTCCACTTT. It translates to CASRHFGTGGGNSPLHF.

This clone appeared a few times. This chain joins TRBV2 and TRBJ2-1, with 10 bases that match TRBD2. Germline-derived CDR1 and CDR2 are SNHLY and FYNNEI. This CDR3 region has 16 residues. V was clipped by 1 base and J by 3 bases; unmatched bases: 3. The CDR3 loop is CASSEGLAGHYNEQFF. CDR3 coding DNA: TGTGCCAGCAGTGAAGGACTAGCGGGCCACTACAATGAGCAGTTCTTC.

The chain is built from TRBV5-1 and TRBJ1-1; D is perhaps TRBD1 (5 bases). Deletions cut 0 bases from V and 3 bases from J, with 15 bases between. Germline V gene sequence: CDR1 SGHRS, CDR2 YFSETQ. This CDR3 is built from 16 residues. CDR3 nucleotide sequence: TGCGCCAGCAGCTTGGCCCCCCAGGGCTTGGACACTGAAGCTTTCTTT. This sequence encodes CASSLAPQGLDTEAFF.

The chain has TRBV19 and TRBJ1-2; D possibly corresponds to TRBD1 (6 bases). CDR1 is LNHDA and CDR2 is SQIVND in the germline V gene (reference sequence). Deletions cut 7 bases from V and 1 base from J, with 13 bases between. The CDR3 is 14 residues long. For the CDR3, the DNA is TGTGCCAGTAACGAGGGGACAATTAACTATGGCTACACCTTC. Translating it yields CASNEGTINYGYTF.